This T cell receptor beta chain was recovered during a study of shared clonotypes between healthy human individuals. V lost 2 bases and J 2 bases, leaving 8 bases between the germline ends. CDR1 is SGHRS and CDR2 is YFSETQ in the germline V gene. CDR3 length: 13 amino acids. Notes on the study in general: Genetic and exposure-history diversity was limited by the few donors. The sole specimen, blood, was sampled, and tissue repertoires likely differ.

Generated by immunoSEQ multiplex PCR, the TCRdb table keeps only in-frame clones and is missing some. The sample contains nearly 1 million clones, 76% of which appear only once. Splitting the CD4+ cells yielded a CD45RA+ naive subset and a CD45RA-negative memory subset. Note on this clone: Its specificity is unknown. This same CDR3 is encoded by further DNA sequences in the sample.

The sequencing input was memory CD4+ T cells sorted from blood. The subset is: CD45RA-negative fraction. This receptor was identified in a man in his late teens or twenties in good health. The rearrangement uses TRBV5-1 and TRBJ2-7; tentatively, D is TRBD1 (5 bases). The CDR3 protein is CASSLTGPYEQYF. As DNA, the CDR3 is TGCGCCAGCAGCTTAACAGGTCCCTACGAGCAGTACTTC.